This T cell receptor (beta chain) is from a study of shared clonotypes between healthy human individuals. On this clone itself: The antigen is not known.

Running of the assay took place at deep level. As handled by the study authors: Junction-only immunoSEQ data arrived without quality scores, meaning filtering differed. This table comes from immunoSEQ multiplex PCR, and its TCRdb copy is limited to in-frame clones, with some not included. The V and J calls and clone size were taken over from that table, and D and trimming were inferred from the DNA. The repertoire holds around 1,900,000 clones, with over 85% as singletons. The study, taken as a whole, reports: Generally, naive subsets came out with larger estimated richness than memory subsets.

Naive CD8 populations comprised CD45RO-negative cells positively selected for CCR7, excluding terminally differentiated effector memory CD45RA+ cells. There were no recent acute infections or vaccinations among the donors, who were healthy HIV-negative adults. Germline V gene data show CDR1 as LNHDA and CDR2 as SQIVND (reference sequence). The germline V and J ends were trimmed by 5 bases and 2 bases, with 13 bases remaining between them. CDR3 length equals 15 residues. The sample taken for sequencing was naive CD8+ T cells from PBMCs. This receptor was taken from a man aged 18-30 years in good health. Some clones in this sample may be carry-over from other donors' samples. The rearrangement uses TRBV19 and TRBJ1-3; D is perhaps TRBD1 (5 bases). The CDR3 region has the DNA TGTGCCAGTAGTTACGGGGCCGGGACTGGAAACACCATATATTTT. Its protein product is CASSYGAGTGNTIYF.